This record covers a single TCR beta chain. The antigen is unknown. Everyone who donated was a healthy Caucasian. This entry comes from a study of identical twins. Study-wide results and caveats: Reduced insertions were recorded for abundant cord blood beta clonotypes, with no such pattern in memory repertoires. The models systematically underestimated how much out-of-frame TCR alpha was shared in monozygotic twins.

MiXCR, run by TCRdb on the 5' RACE reads, gives a single entry per CDR3 protein. In the table there are a few hundred thousand distinct CDR3 sequences, over 11% of which are singletons. The CDR3 runs 17 residues. With 9 bases removed from V and 3 bases from J, the gap between germline ends came to 23 bases. The germline V gene has CDR1 MGHRA and CDR2 YSYEKL. Another study also made use of these data, one on yellow fever vaccine responses in identical twins. Per that study: Twins' vaccine T cell response reportedly seemed partly convergent, partly personalized.

The source material was CD4+ T cells sorted from blood. The clonotype comes from a woman aged 18-30 years in good health. This chain uses TRBV4-1 with TRBJ2-2, with a weak D call TRBD2 (6 bases). DNA of the CDR3: TGCGCCAGTACCCCCGGGACGGTGGGGACTTACACCGGGGAGCTGTTTTTT. Translating it yields CASTPGTVGTYTGELFF.